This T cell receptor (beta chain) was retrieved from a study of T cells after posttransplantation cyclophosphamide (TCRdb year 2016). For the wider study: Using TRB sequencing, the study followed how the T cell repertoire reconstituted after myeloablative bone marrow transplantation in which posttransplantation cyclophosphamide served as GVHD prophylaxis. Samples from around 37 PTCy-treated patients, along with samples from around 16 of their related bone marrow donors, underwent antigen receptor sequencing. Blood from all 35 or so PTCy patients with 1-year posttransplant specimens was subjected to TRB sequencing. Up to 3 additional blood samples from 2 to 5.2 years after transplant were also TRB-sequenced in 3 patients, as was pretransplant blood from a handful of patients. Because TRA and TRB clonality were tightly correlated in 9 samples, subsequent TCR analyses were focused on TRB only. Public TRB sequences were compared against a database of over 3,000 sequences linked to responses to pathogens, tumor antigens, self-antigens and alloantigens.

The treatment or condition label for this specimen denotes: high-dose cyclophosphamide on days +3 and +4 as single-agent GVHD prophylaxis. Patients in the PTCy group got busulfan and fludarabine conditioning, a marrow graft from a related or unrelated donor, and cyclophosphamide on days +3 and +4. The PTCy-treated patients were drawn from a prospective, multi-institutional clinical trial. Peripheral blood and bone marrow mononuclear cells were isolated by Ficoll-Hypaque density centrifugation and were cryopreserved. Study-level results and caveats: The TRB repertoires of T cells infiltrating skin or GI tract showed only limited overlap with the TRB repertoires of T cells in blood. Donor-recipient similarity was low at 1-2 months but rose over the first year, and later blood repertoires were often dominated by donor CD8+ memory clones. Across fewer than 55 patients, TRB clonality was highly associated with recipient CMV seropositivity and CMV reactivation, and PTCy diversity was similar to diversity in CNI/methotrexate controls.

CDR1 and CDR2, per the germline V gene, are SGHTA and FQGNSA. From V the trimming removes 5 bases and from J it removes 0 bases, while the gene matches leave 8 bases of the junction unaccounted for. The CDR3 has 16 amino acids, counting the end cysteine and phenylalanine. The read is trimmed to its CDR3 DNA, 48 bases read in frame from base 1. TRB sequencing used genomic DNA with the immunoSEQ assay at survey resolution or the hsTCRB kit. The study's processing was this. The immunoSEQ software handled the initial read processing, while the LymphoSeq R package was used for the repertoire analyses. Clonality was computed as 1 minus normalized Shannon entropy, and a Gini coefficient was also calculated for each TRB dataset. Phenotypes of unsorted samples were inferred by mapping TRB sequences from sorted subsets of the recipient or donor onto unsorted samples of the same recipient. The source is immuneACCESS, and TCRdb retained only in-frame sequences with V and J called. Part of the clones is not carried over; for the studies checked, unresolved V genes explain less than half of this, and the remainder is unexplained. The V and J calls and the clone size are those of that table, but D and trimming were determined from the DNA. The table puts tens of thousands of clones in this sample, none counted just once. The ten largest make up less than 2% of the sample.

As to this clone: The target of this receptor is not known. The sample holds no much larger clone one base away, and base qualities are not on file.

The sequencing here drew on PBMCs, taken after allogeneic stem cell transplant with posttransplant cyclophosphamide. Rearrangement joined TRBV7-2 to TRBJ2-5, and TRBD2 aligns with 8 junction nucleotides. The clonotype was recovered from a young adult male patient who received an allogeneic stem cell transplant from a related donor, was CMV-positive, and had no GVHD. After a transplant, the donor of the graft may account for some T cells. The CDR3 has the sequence CASSGSGLGYQETQYF. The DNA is TGTGCCAGCAGCGGATCGGGACTAGGGTACCAAGAGACCCAGTACTTC.